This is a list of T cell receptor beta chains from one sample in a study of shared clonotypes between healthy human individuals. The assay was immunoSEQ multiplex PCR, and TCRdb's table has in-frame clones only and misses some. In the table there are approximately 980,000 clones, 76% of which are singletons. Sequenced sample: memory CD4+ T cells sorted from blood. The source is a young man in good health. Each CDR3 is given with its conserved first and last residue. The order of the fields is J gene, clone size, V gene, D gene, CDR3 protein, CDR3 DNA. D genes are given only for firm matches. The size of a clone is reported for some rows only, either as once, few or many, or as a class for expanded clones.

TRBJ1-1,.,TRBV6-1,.,CASRAQPNTEAFF,TGTGCCAGCAGGGCACAACCGAACACTGAAGCTTTCTTT
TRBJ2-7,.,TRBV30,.,CAWSTRYEQYF,TGTGCCTGGAGTACGCGCTACGAGCAGTACTTC
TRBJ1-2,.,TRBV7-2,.,CASSPQGNYGYTF,TGTGCCAGCAGCCCACAGGGCAACTATGGCTACACCTTC
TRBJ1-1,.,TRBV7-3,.,CASSLGGIGEAFF,TGTGCCAGCAGCTTGGGGGGGATCGGTGAAGCTTTCTTT
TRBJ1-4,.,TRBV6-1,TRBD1,CASGSWDRQNEKLFF,TGTGCCAGCGGAAGTTGGGACAGGCAAAATGAAAAACTGTTTTTT
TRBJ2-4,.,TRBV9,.,CASSVEGGKNIQYF,TGTGCCAGCAGCGTAGAGGGAGGCAAAAACATTCAGTACTTC
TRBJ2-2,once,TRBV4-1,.,CASSQGGTTNTGELFF,TGCGCCAGCAGCCAAGGAGGTACCACGAACACCGGGGAGCTGTTTTTT
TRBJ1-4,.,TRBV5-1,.,CASSRGRSNEKLFF,TGCGCCAGCAGCCGTGGACGGTCTAATGAAAAACTGTTTTTT
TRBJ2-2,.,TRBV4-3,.,CASSQEILGELLPGELFF,TGCGCCAGCAGCCAAGAAATCCTCGGGGAGTTGCTCCCCGGGGAGCTGTTTTTT
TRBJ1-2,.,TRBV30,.,CAWEQTNYGYTF,TGTGCCTGGGAGCAGACTAACTATGGCTACACCTTC
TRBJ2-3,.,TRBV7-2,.,CASTSLYGTDTQYF,TGTGCCAGCACTTCTTTATATGGCACAGATACGCAGTATTTT
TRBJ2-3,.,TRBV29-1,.,CSAPESGATDTQYF,TGCAGCGCCCCTGAGTCAGGGGCGACAGATACGCAGTATTTT
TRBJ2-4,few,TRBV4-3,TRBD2,CASSQEAGAPVDIQYF,TGCGCCAGCAGCCAAGAAGCGGGAGCCCCGGTAGACATTCAGTACTTC
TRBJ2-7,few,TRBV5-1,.,CASSLHPPYEQYF,TGCGCCAGCAGCCTACACCCGCCGTACGAGCAGTACTTC
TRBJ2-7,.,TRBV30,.,CAWKRGQGRTSGTYEQYF,TGTGCCTGGAAGAGGGGACAGGGGAGGACTAGCGGAACCTACGAGCAGTACTTC
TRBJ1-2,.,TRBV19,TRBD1,CASSALPGQGVGYTF,TGTGCCAGTAGTGCCCTTCCGGGACAGGGGGTTGGCTACACCTTC
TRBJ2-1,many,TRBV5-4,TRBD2,CASSSGLAFSYNEQFF,TGTGCCAGCAGCTCGGGACTAGCGTTCTCCTACAATGAGCAGTTCTTC